The 20 T cell receptor beta chains below come from one sample, sequenced in a study of blood T cell repertoires in COVID-19. TCRdb's copy holds only in-frame clones and misses some; the assay was immunoSEQ multiplex PCR. Of 340,000 or so clones in the sample, 65% to 90% were seen once. Sequencing was done on a sample of PBMCs or T cells enriched from blood (not recorded which). The receptors derive from a woman in her thirties or forties with acute COVID-19.

This chain links TRBV6-5 with TRBJ1-5; D perhaps matches TRBD1 (5 bases). The ends were cut back, 5 bases at V and 5 bases at J, with 10 bases in the middle. The CDR3 sequence is 13 residues long. The germline gives CDR1 MNHEY, CDR2 SVGAGI. CDR3 protein: CASSTSGDQPQHF. In nucleotides, the CDR3 is TGTGCCAGCAGTACATCGGGGGATCAGCCCCAGCATTTT.

This clone turned up a few times. V is TRBV7-2 and J is TRBJ1-1, with 8 bases that match TRBD1. The V gene's germline CDR1 is SGHTA and CDR2 FQGNSA. The CDR3 runs 14 residues. V lost 4 bases, J lost 7 bases, and 8 bases stayed unmatched. Here the CDR3 DNA reads TGTGCCAGCAGCTCAGACAGGGGACGGGGTGAAGCTTTCTTT. This gives the protein CASSSDRGRGEAFF.

This clone has only a few counts. V usage is TRBV15 and J usage is TRBJ2-2; perhaps TRBD1 as D (5 bases). Germline V CDR1 and CDR2: LNHNV, YYDKDF (reference sequence). The CDR3 is 16 amino acids. V lost 0 bases to trimming and J lost 6 bases, with 14 bases between them. CDR3 DNA sequence: TGTGCCACCAGCAGAGATCAGCAGGGCATTGCCGGGGAGCTGTTTTTT. It translates to CATSRDQQGIAGELFF.

J is TRBJ2-2 and V is TRBV25-1; TRBD1 matches 8 bases. The germline V gene encodes CDR1 MGHDK and CDR2 SYGVNS. This CDR3 has 15 residues. Germline trimming cut 6 bases from V and 3 bases from J; bases unmatched to any gene: 6. CDR3 in DNA: TGTGCCAGCAGAATTGACAGGGGCGACACCGGGGAGCTGTTTTTT. As protein: CASRIDRGDTGELFF.

The gene calls are TRBV4-2 and TRBJ1-5; 8 nucleotides match TRBD1. The CDR3 is 17 residues long. CDR1 is LGHNA and CDR2 is YNFKEQ in the germline V gene. Unmatched junction bases numbered 10, after V lost 0 bases and J lost 6 bases. The CDR3 is CASSQDGWNRGGQPQHF. CDR3 coding DNA: TGTGCCAGCAGCCAAGATGGATGGAACAGGGGGGGTCAGCCCCAGCATTTT.

This clone was seen once. The chain links TRBV19 to TRBJ1-1; D remains unclear. V was trimmed by 3 bases and J by 5 bases, leaving 13 bases between them. Germline CDR1 and CDR2: LNHDA and SQIVND (reference sequence). The CDR3 covers 14 residues. The CDR3 DNA reads as TGTGCCAGTAGTATTAGGGAGACGAAAACTGAAGCTTTCTTT. Its protein is CASSIRETKTEAFF.

This clone showed up just once. The CDR3 loop reads CASRAGTVPLEAFF. Here the CDR3 DNA reads TGTGCCAGTAGGGCCGGGACAGTACCTCTTGAAGCTTTCTTT. The chain links TRBV19 to TRBJ1-1, with 7 bases aligning to TRBD1. V dropped 6 bases and J dropped 7; count of bases not matched to a gene: 11. The length of the CDR3 is 14 residues. Per germline, CDR1 LNHDA and CDR2 SQIVND (reference sequence).

This clone has a handful of counts. This CDR3 is CASSPGGTEYGYTF. The CDR3, as DNA: TGTGCCAGCAGCCCAGGGGGGACAGAATATGGCTACACCTTC. This chain uses TRBV5-6 with TRBJ1-2, with 7 nucleotides matching TRBD1. The junction had 8 bases not matched to a gene; V was cut back by 4 bases and J by 5 bases. The germline gives CDR1 SGHDT, CDR2 YYEEEE. This CDR3 has 14 residues.

J is TRBJ1-2 and V is TRBV27, with TRBD1 identical over 11 bases. The germline gives CDR1 MNHEY, CDR2 SMNVEV (reference sequence). The CDR3 has 17 amino acids. J lost 2 bases, V lost 5 bases, and 10 bases had no gene match. CDR3 residues: CASSPRTGGVVNYGYTF. The CDR3 DNA sequence: TGTGCCAGCAGTCCCCGGACAGGGGGCGTAGTAAACTATGGCTACACCTTC.

The chain recombines TRBV19 with TRBJ1-1, with D tentatively TRBD1 (6 bases). The CDR3 is made up of 17 amino acids. V was clipped by 6 bases and J by 0 bases, with 20 bases between them. The V gene's germline CDR1 is LNHDA and CDR2 SQIVND (reference sequence). This chain's CDR3 is CASSTGTGRTMNTEAFF. In nucleotides, the CDR3 is TGTGCCAGTAGCACAGGGACCGGCCGGACCATGAACACTGAAGCTTTCTTT.

J is TRBJ1-4 and V is TRBV4-1; D might be TRBD1 (5 bases). The CDR3 totals 16 residues. The germline V gene encodes CDR1 MGHRA and CDR2 YSYEKL. Trimming removed 1 base at V and 2 bases at J, with 11 bases between. The CDR3 sequence is CASSQAGGGTNEKLFF. The CDR3 DNA is TGCGCCAGCAGCCAAGCTGGGGGGGGGACTAATGAAAAACTGTTTTTT.

The chain's CDR3 is CASSGNSHGGGELFF. The CDR3 bases are TGTGCCAGCAGCGGTAATTCCCACGGGGGCGGGGAGCTGTTTTTT. V usage is TRBV11-3 and J usage is TRBJ2-2, with TRBD2 as a possible D gene (6 bases). CDR1 and CDR2 (germline): SGHNT, YENEEA. The CDR3 length is 15 residues. The V and J ends lost 5 bases and 7 bases respectively, with 17 bases between them.

This clone was picked up a small number of times. The J gene is TRBJ1-6, the V gene TRBV28; D uncertain. Germline V gene sequence: CDR1 MDHEN, CDR2 SYDVKM. Trimming shortened V by 4 bases and J by 6 bases, and 13 bases separated the two germline ends. This CDR3 is built from 15 residues. CDR3 coding DNA: TGTGCCAGCAGTTCTACCGGGAGGTTTAATTCACCCCTCCACTTT. As protein: CASSSTGRFNSPLHF.

CDR3 nucleotide sequence: TGTGCCAGCAGCTTAGTGCTCTTGGGAGGGGTCGGCGAGCAGTACTTC. It specifies CASSLVLLGGVGEQYF. J is TRBJ2-7 and V is TRBV7-6; TRBD2 agrees at 7 bases. V lost 1 base and J lost 6; bases outside the gene matches: 12. Germline V gives CDR1 SGHVS, CDR2 FNYEAQ. This CDR3 contains 16 residues.

The V gene is TRBV29-1, the J gene TRBJ2-1, with TRBD1 as a possible D gene (6 bases). Germline CDR1 reads SQVTM; CDR2 reads ANQGSEA. The CDR3 is 12 residues long. Trimming took 3 bases from V and 15 from J, leaving 18 bases between them. CDR3: CSVDIGGGGGFF. As DNA, the CDR3 is TGCAGCGTTGATATTGGGGGCGGAGGAGGGTTCTTC.

The chain has TRBV29-1 and TRBJ2-3; 8 nucleotides match TRBD2. CDR3 length equals 12 residues. After removal of 7 bases from V and 3 bases from J, the junction contained 3 bases not matched to a gene. Germline CDR1 reads SQVTM; CDR2 reads ANQGSEA. As DNA, the CDR3 is TGCAGCGCGGGCGGGAGGACAGATACGCAGTATTTT. Translating gives CSAGGRTDTQYF.

The rearrangement uses TRBV11-2 and TRBJ1-2; 8 bases are shared with TRBD1. The ends lost 0 bases at V and 2 bases at J; junction bases unmatched: 5. Germline assignment: CDR1 SGHAT and CDR2 FQNNGV. CDR3 length equals 16 residues. The CDR3 loop reads CASSLDSGGKNYGYTF. Written as DNA, the CDR3 is TGTGCCAGCAGCTTAGATTCAGGGGGCAAAAACTATGGCTACACCTTC.

This clone occurred many times. This sequence joins TRBV19 and TRBJ2-5, with D uncertain. Trimming cost V 3 bases and J 3 bases, with 8 bases left between them. Germline values: CDR1 LNHDA, CDR2 SQIVND (reference sequence). This CDR3 is built from 13 residues. As DNA, the CDR3 is TGTGCCAGTAGTATCTATGGTAAAGAGACCCAGTACTTC. It codes for CASSIYGKETQYF.

CDR3 residues: CASSLYVGGDSGANVLTF. CDR3 coding DNA: TGTGCCAGCAGTTTGTATGTTGGGGGGGACTCTGGGGCCAACGTCCTGACTTTC. This chain uses TRBV27 with TRBJ2-6; 7 positions match TRBD2. The CDR3 is 18 amino acids. After removal of 3 bases from V and 0 bases from J, the junction contained 8 bases not matched to a gene. In germline, CDR1 is MNHEY, CDR2 SMNVEV (reference sequence).

The V call is TRBV9, the J call TRBJ2-2; TRBD2 agrees at 13 bases. This CDR3 contains 18 residues. With V trimmed by 0 bases and J by 6 bases, 8 bases remained unmatched. In germline, CDR1 is SGDLS, CDR2 YYNGEE. The CDR3 spells CASSVGGTSGAKPGELFF. As DNA, the CDR3 is TGTGCCAGCAGCGTAGGGGGGACTAGCGGGGCTAAACCCGGGGAGCTGTTTTTT.